This TCR beta chain was sequenced during a study of T cell changes during pregnancy in multiple sclerosis. Method: immunoSEQ multiplex PCR; TCRdb's copy keeps in-frame clones and lacks some. The table records approximately 79,000 clones, roughly 93% of them present only once. The CDR3 is 16 amino acids. The V end was cut by 5 bases, the J end by 8 bases, with 21 bases between. Germline V gene data show CDR1 as LNHDA and CDR2 as SQIVND (reference sequence). Sequences were derived from peripheral blood, sampled in the second trimester of pregnancy. The chain couples TRBV19 to TRBJ1-4, with D possibly TRBD1 on 6 matching bases. The TCR comes from a female donor in good health, enrolled as a control in a pregnancy study. The CDR3 DNA is TGTGCCAGTAGTCCGAGCAATCAGGGGAGTCGGGAAAAACTGTTTTTT. It translates to CASSPSNQGSREKLFF.